These 7 T cell receptor beta chains came from one sample sequenced in a study of blood T cell repertoires in COVID-19. Using immunoSEQ multiplex PCR, the repertoire was profiled, and TCRdb retains in-frame clones only, with some absent. The sample lists hundreds of thousands of clones, 70% to 85% occurring once. Sequenced material: peripheral blood. Receptor source: an elderly woman with active or convalescent COVID-19.

This chain joins TRBV6-5 and TRBJ1-2; 10 nucleotides line up with TRBD1. The CDR3 loop spans 14 amino acids. Germline loops: CDR1 MNHEY, CDR2 SVGAGI. With V trimmed by 5 bases and J by 6 bases, 6 bases remained unmatched. The CDR3 here is CASSRTGGGNGYTF. The CDR3 DNA reads TGTGCCAGCAGTCGGACAGGGGGTGGTAATGGCTACACCTTC.

The chain has TRBV29-1 and TRBJ2-3; the D is unclear. V lost 3 bases and J lost 2, with 9 bases in between. Germline-derived CDR1 and CDR2 are SQVTM and ANQGSEA. This CDR3 has 13 amino acids. CDR3 nucleotides: TGCAGCGTTGACCTACAGCCCACAGATACGCAGTATTTT. Amino acid sequence: CSVDLQPTDTQYF.

The chain employs TRBV19 and TRBJ1-5; TRBD1 matches at 9 bases. Germline-derived CDR1 and CDR2 are LNHDA and SQIVND (reference sequence). After removal of 10 bases from V and 0 bases from J, the junction contained 13 bases not matched to a gene. The CDR3 has 17 amino acids. The CDR3 sequence is CATPPGQGNISNQPQHF. The CDR3 DNA reads TGTGCCACCCCACCGGGACAGGGTAATATTAGCAATCAGCCCCAGCATTTT.

This chain links TRBV19 with TRBJ1-5, with TRBD1 matching over 9 bases. The V gene's germline CDR1 is LNHDA and CDR2 SQIVND (reference sequence). This CDR3 spans 14 amino acids. V dropped 10 bases and J dropped 5; count of bases not matched to a gene: 9. As DNA, the CDR3 is TGTGCCACCCGGAGGGACAGGGTCGATCAGCCCCAGCATTTT. It encodes CATRRDRVDQPQHF.

The rearrangement uses TRBV28 and TRBJ1-3; the match to TRBD1 covers 7 bases. This CDR3 is 15 amino acids long. Germline V gene lookup returns CDR1 MDHEN and CDR2 SYDVKM. V lost 5 bases, J lost 10 bases, and 14 bases stayed unmatched. CDR3 bases: TGTGCCAGCAGTCCCGGACAGGAGCAGACTGGGACCATATATTTT. This gives the protein CASSPGQEQTGTIYF.

This clone appeared a few times. The V gene is TRBV6-1, the J gene TRBJ1-1; D is undetermined. From germline, CDR1 is MNHNS and CDR2 SASEGT. The CDR3 is 13 residues long. With 3 bases removed from V and 2 bases from J, the gap between germline ends came to 7 bases. The CDR3, as DNA: TGTGCCAGCAGTGAGTCACTAAACACTGAAGCTTTCTTT. As protein: CASSESLNTEAFF.

The chain recombines TRBV19 with TRBJ2-2; TRBD2 matches at 9 bases. The CDR3 runs 15 residues. The V gene's germline CDR1 is LNHDA and CDR2 SQIVND (reference sequence). V gave up 10 bases and J gave up 6 bases; unmatched junction bases: 12. The CDR3: CAIRAGGRAPGELFF. Written as DNA, the CDR3 is TGTGCCATCCGGGCTGGCGGGAGGGCCCCCGGGGAGCTGTTTTTT.